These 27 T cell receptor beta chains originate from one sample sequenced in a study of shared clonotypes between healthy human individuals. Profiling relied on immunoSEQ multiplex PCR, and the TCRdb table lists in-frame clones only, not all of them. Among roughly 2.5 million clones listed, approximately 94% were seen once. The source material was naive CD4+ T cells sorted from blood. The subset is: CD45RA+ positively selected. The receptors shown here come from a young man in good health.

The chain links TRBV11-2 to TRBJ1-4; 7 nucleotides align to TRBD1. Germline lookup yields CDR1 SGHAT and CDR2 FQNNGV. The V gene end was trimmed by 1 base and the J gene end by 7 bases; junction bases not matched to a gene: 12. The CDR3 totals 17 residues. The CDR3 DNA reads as TGTGCCAGCAGCTTAGGTTCTCGGTCAGGGGGAGGTGAAAAACTGTTTTTT. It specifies CASSLGSRSGGGEKLFF.

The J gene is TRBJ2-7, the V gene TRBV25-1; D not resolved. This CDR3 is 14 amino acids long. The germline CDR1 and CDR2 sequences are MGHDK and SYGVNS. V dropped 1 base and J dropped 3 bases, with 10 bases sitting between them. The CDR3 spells CASSESDMVYEQYF. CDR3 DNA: TGTGCCAGCAGTGAATCCGACATGGTCTACGAGCAGTACTTC.

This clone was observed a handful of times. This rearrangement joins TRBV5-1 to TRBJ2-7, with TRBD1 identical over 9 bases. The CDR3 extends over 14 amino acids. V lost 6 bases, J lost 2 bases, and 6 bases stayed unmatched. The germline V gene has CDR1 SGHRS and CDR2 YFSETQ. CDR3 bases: TGCGCCAGCACCGGGACAGGGCCACCCTACGAGCAGTACTTC. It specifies CASTGTGPPYEQYF.

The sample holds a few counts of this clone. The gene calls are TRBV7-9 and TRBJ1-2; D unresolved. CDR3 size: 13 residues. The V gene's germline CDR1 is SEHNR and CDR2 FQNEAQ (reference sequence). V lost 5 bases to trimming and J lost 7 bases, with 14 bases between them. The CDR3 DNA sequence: TGTGCCAGCAGCCCCGAAGCCAGCAGTGGCTACACCTTC. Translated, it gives CASSPEASSGYTF.

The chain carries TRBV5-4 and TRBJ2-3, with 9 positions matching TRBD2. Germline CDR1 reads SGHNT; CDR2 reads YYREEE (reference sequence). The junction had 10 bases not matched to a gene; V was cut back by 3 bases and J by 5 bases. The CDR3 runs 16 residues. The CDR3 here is CASSSVGGGALDTQYF. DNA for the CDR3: TGTGCCAGCAGCTCCGTTGGCGGGGGGGCCTTAGATACGCAGTATTTT.

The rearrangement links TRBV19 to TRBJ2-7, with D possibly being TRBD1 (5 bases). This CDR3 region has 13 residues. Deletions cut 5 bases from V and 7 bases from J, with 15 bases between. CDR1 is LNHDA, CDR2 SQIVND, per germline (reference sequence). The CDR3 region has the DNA TGTGCCAGTAGTCCAAGGACATTTGGGGAGCAGTACTTC. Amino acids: CASSPRTFGEQYF.

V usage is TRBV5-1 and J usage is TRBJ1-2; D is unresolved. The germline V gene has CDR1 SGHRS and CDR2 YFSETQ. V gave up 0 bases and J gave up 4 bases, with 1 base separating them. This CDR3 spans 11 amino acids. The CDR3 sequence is CASSLGYGYTF. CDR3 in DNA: TGCGCCAGCAGCTTGGGCTATGGCTACACCTTC. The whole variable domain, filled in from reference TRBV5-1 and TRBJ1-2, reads KAGVTQTPRYLIKTRGQQVTLSCSPISGHRSVSWYQQTPGQGLQFLFEYFSETQRNKGNFPGRFSGRQFSNSRSEMNVSTLELGDSALYLCASSLGYGYTFGSGTRLTVV.

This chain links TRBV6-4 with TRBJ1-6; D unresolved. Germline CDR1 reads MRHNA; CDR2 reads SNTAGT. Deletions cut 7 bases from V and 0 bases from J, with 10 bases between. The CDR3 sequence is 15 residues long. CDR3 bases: TGTGCCAGCAAAGAACAGAGCTCCTATAATTCACCCCTCCACTTT. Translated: CASKEQSSYNSPLHF.

The CDR3 region has the DNA TGTGCCTGGAGGATGGGGGACAGGGGGCCTGGAAACACCATATATTTT. Amino acids: CAWRMGDRGPGNTIYF. V and J are TRBV30 and TRBJ1-3, with 12 bases that match TRBD1. Germline V gives CDR1 GTSNPN, CDR2 SVGIG (reference sequence). J was trimmed by 2 bases and V by 3 bases; bases with no gene match: 5. The CDR3 runs 16 residues.

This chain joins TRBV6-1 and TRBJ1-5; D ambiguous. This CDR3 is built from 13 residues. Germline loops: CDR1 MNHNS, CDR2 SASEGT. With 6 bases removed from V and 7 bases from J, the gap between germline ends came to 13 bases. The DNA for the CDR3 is TGTGCCAGCAGCGCCCCCACGCCACAGCCCCAGCATTTT. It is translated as CASSAPTPQPQHF.

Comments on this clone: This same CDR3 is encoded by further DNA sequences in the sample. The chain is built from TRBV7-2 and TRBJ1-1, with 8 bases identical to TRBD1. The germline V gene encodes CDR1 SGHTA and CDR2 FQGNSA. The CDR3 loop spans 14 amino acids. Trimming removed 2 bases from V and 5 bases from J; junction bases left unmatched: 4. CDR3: CASSLQGARTEAFF. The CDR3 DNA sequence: TGTGCCAGCAGCTTACAGGGGGCGAGAACTGAAGCTTTCTTT.

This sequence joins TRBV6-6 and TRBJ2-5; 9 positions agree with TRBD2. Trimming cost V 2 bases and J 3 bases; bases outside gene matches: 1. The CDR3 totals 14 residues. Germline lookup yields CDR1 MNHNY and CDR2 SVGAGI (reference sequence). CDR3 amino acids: CASSYQRGEETQYF. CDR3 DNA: TGTGCCAGCAGTTACCAGCGGGGGGAAGAGACCCAGTACTTC.

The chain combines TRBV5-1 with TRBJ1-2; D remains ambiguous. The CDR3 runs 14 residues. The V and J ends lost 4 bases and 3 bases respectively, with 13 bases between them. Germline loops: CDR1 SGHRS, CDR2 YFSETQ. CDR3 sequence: CASSIRFQDYGYTF. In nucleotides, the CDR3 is TGCGCCAGCAGCATTCGTTTTCAGGACTATGGCTACACCTTC.

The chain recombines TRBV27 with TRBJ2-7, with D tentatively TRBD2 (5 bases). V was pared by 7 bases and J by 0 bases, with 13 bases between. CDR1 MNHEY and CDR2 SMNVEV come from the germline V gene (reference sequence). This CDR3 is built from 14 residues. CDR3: CASKESGISYEQYF. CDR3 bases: TGTGCCAGCAAAGAATCGGGGATCTCCTACGAGCAGTACTTC.

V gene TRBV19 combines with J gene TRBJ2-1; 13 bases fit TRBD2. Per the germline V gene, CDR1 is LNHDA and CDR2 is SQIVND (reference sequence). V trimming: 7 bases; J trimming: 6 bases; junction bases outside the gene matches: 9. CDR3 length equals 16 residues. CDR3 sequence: CASTPSRLAGGNEQFF. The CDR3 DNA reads TGTGCCAGTACCCCCTCTAGACTAGCGGGAGGCAATGAGCAGTTCTTC.

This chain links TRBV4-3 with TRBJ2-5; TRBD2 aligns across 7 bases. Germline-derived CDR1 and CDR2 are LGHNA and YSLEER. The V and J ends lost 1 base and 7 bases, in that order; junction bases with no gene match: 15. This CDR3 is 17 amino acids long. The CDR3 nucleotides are TGCGCCAGCAGCCAAGTCGCCTCGGTGGGGGGGAGGGGGACCCAGTACTTC. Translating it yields CASSQVASVGGRGTQYF.

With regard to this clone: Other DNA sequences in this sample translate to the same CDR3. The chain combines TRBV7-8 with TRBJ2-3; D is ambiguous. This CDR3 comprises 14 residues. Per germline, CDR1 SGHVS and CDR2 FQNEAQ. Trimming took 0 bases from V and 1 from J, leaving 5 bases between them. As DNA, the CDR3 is TGTGCCAGCAGCTTAGCCAGCCGCACAGATACGCAGTATTTT. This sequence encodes CASSLASRTDTQYF.

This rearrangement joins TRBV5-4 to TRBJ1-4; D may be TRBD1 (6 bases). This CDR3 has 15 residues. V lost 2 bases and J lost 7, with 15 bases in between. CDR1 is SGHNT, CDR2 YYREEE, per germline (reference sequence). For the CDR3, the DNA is TGTGCCAGCAGCTTAGGCCAGGGGAGCGGTGAAAAACTGTTTTTT. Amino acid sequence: CASSLGQGSGEKLFF. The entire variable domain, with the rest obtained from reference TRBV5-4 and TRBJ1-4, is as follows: ETGVTQSPTHLIKTRGQQVTLRCSSQSGHNTVSWYQQALGQGPQFIFQYYREEENGRGNFPPRFSGLQFPNYSSELNVNALELDDSALYLCASSLGQGSGEKLFFGSGTQLSVL.

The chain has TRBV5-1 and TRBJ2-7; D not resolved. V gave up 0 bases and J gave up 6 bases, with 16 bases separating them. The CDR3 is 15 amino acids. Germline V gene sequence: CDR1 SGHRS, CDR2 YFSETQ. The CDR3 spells CASSLGAADPSEQYF. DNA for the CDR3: TGCGCCAGCAGCTTGGGGGCGGCGGACCCCTCCGAGCAGTACTTC.

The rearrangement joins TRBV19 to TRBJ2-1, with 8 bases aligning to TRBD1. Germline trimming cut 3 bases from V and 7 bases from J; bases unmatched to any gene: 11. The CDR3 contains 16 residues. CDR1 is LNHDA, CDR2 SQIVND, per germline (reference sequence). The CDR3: CASSIQAGGVTNEQFF. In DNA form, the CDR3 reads TGTGCCAGTAGTATCCAGGCAGGGGGCGTTACTAATGAGCAGTTCTTC.

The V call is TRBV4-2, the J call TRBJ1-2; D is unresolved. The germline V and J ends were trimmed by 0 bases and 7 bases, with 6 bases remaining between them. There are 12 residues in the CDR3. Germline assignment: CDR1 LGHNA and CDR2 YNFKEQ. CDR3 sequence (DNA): TGTGCCAGCAGCCAAGATCTTGTTGGCTACACCTTC. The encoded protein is CASSQDLVGYTF.

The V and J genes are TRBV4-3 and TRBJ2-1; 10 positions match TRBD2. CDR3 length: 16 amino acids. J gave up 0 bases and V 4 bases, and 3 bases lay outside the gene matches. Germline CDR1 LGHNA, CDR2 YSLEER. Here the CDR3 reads CASSRASGSSYNEQFF. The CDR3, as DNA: TGCGCCAGCAGCCGGGCTAGCGGGAGCTCCTACAATGAGCAGTTCTTC.

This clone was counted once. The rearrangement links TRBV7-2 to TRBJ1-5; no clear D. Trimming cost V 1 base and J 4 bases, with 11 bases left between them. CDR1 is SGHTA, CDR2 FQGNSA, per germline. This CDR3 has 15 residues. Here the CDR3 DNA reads TGTGCCAGCAGCTTAGATACGGGTCCGAATCAGCCCCAGCATTTT. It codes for CASSLDTGPNQPQHF. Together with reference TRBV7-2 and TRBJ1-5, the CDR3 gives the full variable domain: GAGVSQSPSNKVTEKGKDVELRCDPISGHTALYWYRQSLGQGLEFLIYFQGNSAPDKSGLPSDRFSAERTGGSVSTLTIQRTQQEDSAVYLCASSLDTGPNQPQHFGDGTRLSIL.

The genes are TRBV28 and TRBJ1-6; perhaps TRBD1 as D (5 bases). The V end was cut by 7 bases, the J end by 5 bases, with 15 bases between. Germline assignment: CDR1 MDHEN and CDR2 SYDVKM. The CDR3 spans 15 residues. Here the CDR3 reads CASIGGTGHNSPLHF. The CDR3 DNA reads TGTGCCAGCATCGGGGGGACGGGACATAATTCACCCCTCCACTTT.

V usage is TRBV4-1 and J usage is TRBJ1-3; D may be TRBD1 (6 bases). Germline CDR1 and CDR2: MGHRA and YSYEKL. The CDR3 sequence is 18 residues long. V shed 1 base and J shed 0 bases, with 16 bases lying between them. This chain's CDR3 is CASSQGGGVKNSGNTIYF. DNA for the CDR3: TGCGCCAGCAGCCAAGGGGGGGGCGTCAAGAACTCTGGAAACACCATATATTTT.

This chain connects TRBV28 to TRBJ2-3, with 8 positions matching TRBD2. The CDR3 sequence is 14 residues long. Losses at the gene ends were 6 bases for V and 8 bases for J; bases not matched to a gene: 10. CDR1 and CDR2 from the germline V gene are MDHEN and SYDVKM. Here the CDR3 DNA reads TGTGCCAGCAGCGATAGCGGGGCCCCGGGTACGCAGTATTTT. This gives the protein CASSDSGAPGTQYF.

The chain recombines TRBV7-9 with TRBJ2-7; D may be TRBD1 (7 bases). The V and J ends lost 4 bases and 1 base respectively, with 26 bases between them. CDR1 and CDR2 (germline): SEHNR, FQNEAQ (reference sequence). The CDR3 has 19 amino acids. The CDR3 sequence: CASSSIGGDWDSSSYEQYF. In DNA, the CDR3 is TGTGCCAGCAGCTCAATAGGTGGGGACTGGGACAGCTCTTCCTACGAGCAGTACTTC.